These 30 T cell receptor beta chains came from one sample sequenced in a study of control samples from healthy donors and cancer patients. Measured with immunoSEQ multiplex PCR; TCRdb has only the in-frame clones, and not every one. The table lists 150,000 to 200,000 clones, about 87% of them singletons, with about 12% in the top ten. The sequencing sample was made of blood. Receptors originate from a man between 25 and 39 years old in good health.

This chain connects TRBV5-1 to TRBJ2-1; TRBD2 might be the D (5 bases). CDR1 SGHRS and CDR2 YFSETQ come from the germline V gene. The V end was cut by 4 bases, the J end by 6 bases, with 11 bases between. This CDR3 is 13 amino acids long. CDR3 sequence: CASSRGSGNEQFF. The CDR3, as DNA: TGCGCCAGCAGCCGCGGGTCCGGCAATGAGCAGTTCTTC.

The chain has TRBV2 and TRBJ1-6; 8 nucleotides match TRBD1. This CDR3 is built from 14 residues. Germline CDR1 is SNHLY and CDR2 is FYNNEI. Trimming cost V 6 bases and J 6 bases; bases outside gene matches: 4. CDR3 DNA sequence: TGTGCCAGCAGACCCACAGGGGGTAATTCACCCCTCCACTTT. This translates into CASRPTGGNSPLHF.

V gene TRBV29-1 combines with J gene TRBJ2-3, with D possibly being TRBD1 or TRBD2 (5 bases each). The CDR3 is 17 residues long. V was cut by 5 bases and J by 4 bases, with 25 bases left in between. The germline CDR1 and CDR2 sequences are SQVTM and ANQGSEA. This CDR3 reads CSVSGGSIKGPSDTQYF. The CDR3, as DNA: TGCAGCGTTTCCGGAGGTTCCATCAAGGGGCCGTCAGATACGCAGTATTTT.

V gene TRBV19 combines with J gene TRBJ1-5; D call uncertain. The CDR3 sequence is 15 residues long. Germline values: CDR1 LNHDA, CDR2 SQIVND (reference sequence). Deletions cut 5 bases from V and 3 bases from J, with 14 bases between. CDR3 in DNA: TGTGCCAGTAGTGTACCGCGACCGACCAATCAGCCCCAGCATTTT. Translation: CASSVPRPTNQPQHF.

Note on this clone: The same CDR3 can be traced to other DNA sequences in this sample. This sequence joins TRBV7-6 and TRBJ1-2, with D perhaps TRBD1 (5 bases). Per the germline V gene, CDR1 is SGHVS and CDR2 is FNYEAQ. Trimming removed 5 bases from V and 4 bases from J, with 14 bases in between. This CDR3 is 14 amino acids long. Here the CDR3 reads CASSRLGTVYGYTF. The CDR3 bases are TGTGCCAGCAGCCGCCTAGGGACCGTCTATGGCTACACCTTC. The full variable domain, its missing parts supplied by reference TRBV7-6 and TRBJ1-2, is GAGVSQSPRYKVTKRGQDVALRCDPISGHVSLYWYRQALGQGPEFLTYFNYEAQQDKSGLPNDRFSAERPEGSISTLTIQRTEQRDSAMYRCASSRLGTVYGYTFGSGTRLTVV.

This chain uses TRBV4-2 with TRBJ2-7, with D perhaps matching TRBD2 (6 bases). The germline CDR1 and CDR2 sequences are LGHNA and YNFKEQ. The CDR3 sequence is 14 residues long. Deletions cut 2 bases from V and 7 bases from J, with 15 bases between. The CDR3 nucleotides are TGTGCCAGCAGCCAATGGGGCGGGGTTTTGGAGCAGTACTTC. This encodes CASSQWGGVLEQYF.

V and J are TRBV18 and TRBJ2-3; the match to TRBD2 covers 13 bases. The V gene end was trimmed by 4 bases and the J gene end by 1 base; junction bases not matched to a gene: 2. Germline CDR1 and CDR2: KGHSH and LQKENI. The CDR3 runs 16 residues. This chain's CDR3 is CASSLGTSGGTDTQYF. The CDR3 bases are TGTGCCAGCTCACTCGGGACTAGCGGGGGCACAGATACGCAGTATTTT.

The CDR3 here is CASSLARRRFYEQYF. The DNA of the CDR3 is TGTGCCAGCAGCCTCGCAAGGCGGAGATTCTACGAGCAGTACTTC. This chain links TRBV3-1 (or the pseudogene TRBV3-2) with TRBJ2-7, with D unresolved. CDR1 and CDR2 (germline): LGHDT, YNNKEL (reference sequence). There are 15 residues in the CDR3. Trimming removed 4 bases at V and 3 bases at J, with 16 bases between.

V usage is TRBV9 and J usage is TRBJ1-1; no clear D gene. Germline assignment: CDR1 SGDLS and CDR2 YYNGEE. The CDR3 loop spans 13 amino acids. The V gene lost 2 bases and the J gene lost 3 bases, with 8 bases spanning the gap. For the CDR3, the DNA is TGTGCCAGCAGCGTCAGTCTGGACACTGAAGCTTTCTTT. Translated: CASSVSLDTEAFF.

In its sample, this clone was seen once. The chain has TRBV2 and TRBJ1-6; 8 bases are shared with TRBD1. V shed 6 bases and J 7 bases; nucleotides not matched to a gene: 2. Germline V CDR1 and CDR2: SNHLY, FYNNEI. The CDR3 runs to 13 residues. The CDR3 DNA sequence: TGTGCCAGCAGAGGACAGGGCAATTCACCCCTCCACTTT. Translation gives CASRGQGNSPLHF.

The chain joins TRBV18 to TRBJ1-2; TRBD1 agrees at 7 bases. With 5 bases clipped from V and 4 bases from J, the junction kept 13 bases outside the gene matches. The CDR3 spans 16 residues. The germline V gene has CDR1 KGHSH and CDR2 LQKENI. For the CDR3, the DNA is TGTGCCAGCTCAGCCGGGACAGAAAGATTCTCCTATGGCTACACCTTC. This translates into CASSAGTERFSYGYTF.

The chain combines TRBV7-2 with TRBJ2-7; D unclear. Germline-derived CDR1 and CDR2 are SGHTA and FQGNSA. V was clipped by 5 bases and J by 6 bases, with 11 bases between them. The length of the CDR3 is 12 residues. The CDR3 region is CASSPSEREQYF. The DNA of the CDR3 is TGTGCCAGCAGCCCCTCGGAGCGCGAGCAGTACTTC.

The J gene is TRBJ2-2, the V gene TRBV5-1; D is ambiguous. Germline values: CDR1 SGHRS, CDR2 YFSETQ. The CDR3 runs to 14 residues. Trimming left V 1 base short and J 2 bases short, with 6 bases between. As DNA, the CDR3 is TGCGCCAGCAGCTTGAACAGAAACACCGGGGAGCTGTTTTTT. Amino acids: CASSLNRNTGELFF.

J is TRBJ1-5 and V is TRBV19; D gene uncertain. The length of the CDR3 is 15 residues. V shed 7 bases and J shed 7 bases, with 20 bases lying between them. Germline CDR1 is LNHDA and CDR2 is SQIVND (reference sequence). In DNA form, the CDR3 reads TGTGCCAGTACCCGAGAGGCATCCACGCAGCAGCCCCAGCATTTT. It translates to CASTREASTQQPQHF.

The CDR3 sequence is CASSSQINTEAFF. The DNA for the CDR3 is TGTGCCAGCAGTTCCCAGATAAACACTGAAGCTTTCTTT. This sequence joins TRBV28 and TRBJ1-1; no clear D gene. Trimming took off 4 bases at V and 2 bases at J, with 8 bases between the two ends. Germline loops: CDR1 MDHEN, CDR2 SYDVKM. The CDR3 loop spans 13 amino acids.

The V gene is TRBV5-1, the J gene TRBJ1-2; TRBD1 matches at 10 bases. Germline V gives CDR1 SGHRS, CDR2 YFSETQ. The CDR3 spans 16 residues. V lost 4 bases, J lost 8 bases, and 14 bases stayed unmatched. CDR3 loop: CASSGLTGGGHVGYTF. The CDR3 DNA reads TGCGCCAGCAGCGGCTTGACAGGGGGCGGTCATGTAGGCTACACCTTC. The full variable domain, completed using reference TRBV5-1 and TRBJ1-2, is KAGVTQTPRYLIKTRGQQVTLSCSPISGHRSVSWYQQTPGQGLQFLFEYFSETQRNKGNFPGRFSGRQFSNSRSEMNVSTLELGDSALYLCASSGLTGGGHVGYTFGSGTRLTVV.

CDR3 bases: TGTGCCAGCAGCGTAGACGGACAGGGGGATGGCTACACCTTC. As protein: CASSVDGQGDGYTF. The chain joins TRBV9 to TRBJ1-2; 10 positions match TRBD1. Germline V gene data show CDR1 as SGDLS and CDR2 as YYNGEE. With V trimmed by 0 bases and J by 6 bases, 2 bases remained unmatched. CDR3 size: 14 residues.

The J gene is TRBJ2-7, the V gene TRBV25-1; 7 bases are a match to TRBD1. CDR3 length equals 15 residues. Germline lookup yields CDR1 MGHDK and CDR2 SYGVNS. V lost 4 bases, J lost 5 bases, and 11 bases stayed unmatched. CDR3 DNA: TGTGCCAGCAGTGGGGACAAGGGGGCAGGGAACGAGCAGTACTTC. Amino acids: CASSGDKGAGNEQYF.

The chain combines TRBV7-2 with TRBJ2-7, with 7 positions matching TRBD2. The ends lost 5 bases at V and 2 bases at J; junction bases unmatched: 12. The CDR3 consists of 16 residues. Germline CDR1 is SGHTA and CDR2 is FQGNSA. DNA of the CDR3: TGTGCCAGCAGCCCACCGACCGGGCGGGGGACCTACGAGCAGTACTTC. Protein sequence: CASSPPTGRGTYEQYF.

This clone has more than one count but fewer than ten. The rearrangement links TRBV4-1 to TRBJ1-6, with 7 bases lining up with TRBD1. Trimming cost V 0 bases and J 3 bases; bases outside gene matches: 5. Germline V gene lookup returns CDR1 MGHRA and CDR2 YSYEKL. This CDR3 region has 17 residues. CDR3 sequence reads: CASSQDRGQGYNSPLHF. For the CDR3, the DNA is TGCGCCAGCAGCCAAGATAGGGGGCAGGGCTATAATTCACCCCTCCACTTT.

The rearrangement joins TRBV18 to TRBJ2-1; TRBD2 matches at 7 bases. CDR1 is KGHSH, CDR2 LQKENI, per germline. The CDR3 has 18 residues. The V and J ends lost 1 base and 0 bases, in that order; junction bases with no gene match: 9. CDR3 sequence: CASSPRTGGGSSYNEQFF. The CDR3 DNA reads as TGTGCCAGCTCACCACGGACGGGAGGTGGGAGCTCCTACAATGAGCAGTTCTTC.

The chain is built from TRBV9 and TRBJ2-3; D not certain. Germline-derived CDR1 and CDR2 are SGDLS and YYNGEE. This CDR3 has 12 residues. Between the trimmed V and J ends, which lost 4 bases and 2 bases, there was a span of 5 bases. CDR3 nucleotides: TGTGCCAGCAGCACAGACACAGATACGCAGTATTTT. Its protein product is CASSTDTDTQYF.

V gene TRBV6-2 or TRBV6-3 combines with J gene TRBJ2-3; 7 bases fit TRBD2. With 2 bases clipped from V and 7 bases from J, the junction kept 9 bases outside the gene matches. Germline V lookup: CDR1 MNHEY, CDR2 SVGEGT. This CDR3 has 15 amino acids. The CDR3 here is CASSYGVGGPYTQYF. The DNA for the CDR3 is TGTGCCAGCAGTTACGGGGTGGGAGGGCCTTATACGCAGTATTTT.

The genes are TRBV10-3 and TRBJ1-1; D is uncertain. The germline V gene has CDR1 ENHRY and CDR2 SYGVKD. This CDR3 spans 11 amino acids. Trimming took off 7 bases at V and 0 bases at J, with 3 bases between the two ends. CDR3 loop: CAIMLNTEAFF. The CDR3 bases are TGTGCCATCATGTTGAACACTGAAGCTTTCTTT.

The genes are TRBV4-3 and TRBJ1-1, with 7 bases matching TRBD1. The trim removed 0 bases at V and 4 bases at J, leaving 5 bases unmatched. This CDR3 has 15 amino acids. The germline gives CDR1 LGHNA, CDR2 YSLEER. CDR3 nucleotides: TGCGCCAGCAGCCAAGATGAGGGGGCTGTCACTGAAGCTTTCTTT. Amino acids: CASSQDEGAVTEAFF.

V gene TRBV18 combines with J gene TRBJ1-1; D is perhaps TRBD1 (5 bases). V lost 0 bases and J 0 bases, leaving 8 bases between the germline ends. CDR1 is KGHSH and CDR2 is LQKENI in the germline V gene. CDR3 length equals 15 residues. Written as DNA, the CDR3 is TGTGCCAGCTCACCACCTCCAGGGTTGAACACTGAAGCTTTCTTT. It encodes CASSPPPGLNTEAFF. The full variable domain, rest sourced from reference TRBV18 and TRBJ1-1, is NAGVMQNPRHLVRRRGQEARLRCSPMKGHSHVYWYRQLPEEGLKFMVYLQKENIIDESGMPKERFSAEFPKEGPSILRIQQVVRGDSAAYFCASSPPPGLNTEAFFGQGTRLTVV.

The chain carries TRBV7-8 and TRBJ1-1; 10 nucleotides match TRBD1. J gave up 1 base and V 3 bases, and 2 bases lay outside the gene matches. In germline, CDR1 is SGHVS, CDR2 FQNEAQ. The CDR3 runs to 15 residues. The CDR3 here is CASSFGDRGNTEAFF. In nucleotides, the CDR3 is TGTGCCAGCAGCTTTGGGGACAGGGGGAACACTGAAGCTTTCTTT.

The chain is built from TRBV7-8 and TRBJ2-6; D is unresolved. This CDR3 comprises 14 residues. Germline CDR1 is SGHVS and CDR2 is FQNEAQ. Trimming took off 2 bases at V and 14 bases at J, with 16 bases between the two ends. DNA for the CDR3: TGTGCCAGCAGCTTACGTCCCCACCCCGGCCTCCTGACTTTC. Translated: CASSLRPHPGLLTF.

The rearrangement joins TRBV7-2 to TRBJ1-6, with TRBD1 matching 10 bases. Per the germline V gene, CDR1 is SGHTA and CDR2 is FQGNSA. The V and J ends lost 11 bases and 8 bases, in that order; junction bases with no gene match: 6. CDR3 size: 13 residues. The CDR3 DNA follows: TGTGCCTTAGGACAGGGGGATTATTCACCCCTCCACTTT. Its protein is CALGQGDYSPLHF.

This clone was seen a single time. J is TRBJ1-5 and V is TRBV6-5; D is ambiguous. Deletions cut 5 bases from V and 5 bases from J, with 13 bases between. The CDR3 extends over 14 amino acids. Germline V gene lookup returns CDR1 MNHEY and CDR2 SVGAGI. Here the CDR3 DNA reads TGTGCCAGCAGTAAGCAAGGCGGGGATCAGCCCCAGCATTTT. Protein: CASSKQGGDQPQHF.